The TCR beta chain described here comes from a study of metastatic and nonmetastatic thyroid tumors. In this sample, this clone is medium-sized. Treatment of any kind had been given to no patient before thyroid surgery. Original data processing: Using the CDR3 differences seen across clinicopathological groups, the authors built a distant-metastasis classifier for papillary thyroid cancer, which was meant to discriminate distant-metastatic patients. TCRdb reanalyzed the PCR reads via MiXCR. Clone size and V and J calls follow TCRdb, not the original study. Of some 16,000 clones in the sample, more than 20% are singletons; the top ten hold about 13%. V lost 8 bases, J lost 3 bases, and 10 bases lay in between. The CDR3 loop spans 12 amino acids.

The sequenced sample was tumor tissue. The rearrangement links TRBV12-3 or TRBV12-4 to TRBJ1-1, with a possible D match to TRBD1 (5 bases). The TCR was taken from a male donor with papillary thyroid cancer or a benign thyroid nodule (not recorded which). Some clones in this sample may be carry-over from other donors' samples. The CDR3 DNA reads TGTGCCAGCGGGCAGGGTCACACTGAAGCTTTCTTT. The encoded protein is CASGQGHTEAFF.